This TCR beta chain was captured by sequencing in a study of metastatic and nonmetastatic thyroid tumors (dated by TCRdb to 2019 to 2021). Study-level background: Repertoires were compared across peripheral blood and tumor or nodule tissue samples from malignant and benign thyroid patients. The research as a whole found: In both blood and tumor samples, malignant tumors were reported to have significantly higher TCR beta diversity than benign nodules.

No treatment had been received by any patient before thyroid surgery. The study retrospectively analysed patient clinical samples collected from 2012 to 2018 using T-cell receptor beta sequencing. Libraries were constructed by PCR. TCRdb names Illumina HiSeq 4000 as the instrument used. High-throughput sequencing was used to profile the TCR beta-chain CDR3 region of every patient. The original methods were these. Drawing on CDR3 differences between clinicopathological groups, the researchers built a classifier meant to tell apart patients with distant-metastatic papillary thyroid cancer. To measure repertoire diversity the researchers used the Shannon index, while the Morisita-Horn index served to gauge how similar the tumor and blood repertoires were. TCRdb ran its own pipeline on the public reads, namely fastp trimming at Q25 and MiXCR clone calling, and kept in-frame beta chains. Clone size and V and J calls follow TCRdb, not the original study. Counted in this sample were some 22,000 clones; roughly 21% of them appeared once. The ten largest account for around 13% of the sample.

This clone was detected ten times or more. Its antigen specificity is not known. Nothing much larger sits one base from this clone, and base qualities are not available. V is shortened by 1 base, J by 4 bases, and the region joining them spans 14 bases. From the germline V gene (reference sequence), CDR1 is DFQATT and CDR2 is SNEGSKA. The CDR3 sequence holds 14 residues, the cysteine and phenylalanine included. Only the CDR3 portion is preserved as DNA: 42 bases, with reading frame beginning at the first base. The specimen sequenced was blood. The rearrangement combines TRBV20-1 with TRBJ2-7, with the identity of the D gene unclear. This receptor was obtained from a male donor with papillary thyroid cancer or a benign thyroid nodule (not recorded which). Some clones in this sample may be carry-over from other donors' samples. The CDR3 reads CSARAPTGTYEQYF. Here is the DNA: TGCAGTGCTAGAGCGCCGACCGGAACTTACGAGCAGTACTTC.